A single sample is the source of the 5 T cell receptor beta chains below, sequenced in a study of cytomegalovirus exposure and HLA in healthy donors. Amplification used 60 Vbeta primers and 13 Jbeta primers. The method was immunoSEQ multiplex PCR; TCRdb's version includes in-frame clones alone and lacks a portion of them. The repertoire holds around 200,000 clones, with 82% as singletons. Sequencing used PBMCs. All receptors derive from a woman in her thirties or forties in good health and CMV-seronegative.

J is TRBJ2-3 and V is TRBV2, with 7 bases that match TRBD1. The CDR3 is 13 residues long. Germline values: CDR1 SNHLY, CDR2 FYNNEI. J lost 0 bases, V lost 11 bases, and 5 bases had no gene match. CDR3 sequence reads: CARNRGSTDTQYF. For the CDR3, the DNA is TGTGCCCGAAACAGGGGCAGCACAGATACGCAGTATTTT.

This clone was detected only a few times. The CDR3 DNA reads as TGTGCCAGCTCACCACGGTTCAGGGGGCCGGAAAACTATGGCTACACCTTC. This sequence encodes CASSPRFRGPENYGYTF. This chain connects TRBV18 to TRBJ1-2; 8 positions match TRBD1. CDR1 is KGHSH, CDR2 LQKENI, per germline. There are 17 residues in the CDR3. Losses at the gene ends were 1 base for V and 2 bases for J; bases not matched to a gene: 9.

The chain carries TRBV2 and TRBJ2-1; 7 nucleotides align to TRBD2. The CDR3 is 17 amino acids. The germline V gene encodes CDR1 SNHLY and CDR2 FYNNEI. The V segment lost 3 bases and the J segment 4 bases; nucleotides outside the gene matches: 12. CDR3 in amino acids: CASSDFDGGGGYNEQFF. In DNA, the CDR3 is TGTGCCAGCAGTGACTTCGATGGCGGCGGGGGATACAATGAGCAGTTCTTC.

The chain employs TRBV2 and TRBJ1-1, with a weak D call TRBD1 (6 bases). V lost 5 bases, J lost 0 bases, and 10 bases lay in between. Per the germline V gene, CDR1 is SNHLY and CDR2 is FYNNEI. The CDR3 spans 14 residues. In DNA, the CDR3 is TGTGCCAGCAGTTTACAGGGATTGAACACTGAAGCTTTCTTT. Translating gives CASSLQGLNTEAFF.

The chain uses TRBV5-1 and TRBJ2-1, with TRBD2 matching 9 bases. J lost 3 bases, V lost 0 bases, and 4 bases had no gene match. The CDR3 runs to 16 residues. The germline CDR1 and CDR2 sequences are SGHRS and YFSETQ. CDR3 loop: CASSLAASGDYNEQFF. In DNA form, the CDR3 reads TGCGCCAGCAGCTTGGCCGCTAGCGGGGACTACAATGAGCAGTTCTTC.